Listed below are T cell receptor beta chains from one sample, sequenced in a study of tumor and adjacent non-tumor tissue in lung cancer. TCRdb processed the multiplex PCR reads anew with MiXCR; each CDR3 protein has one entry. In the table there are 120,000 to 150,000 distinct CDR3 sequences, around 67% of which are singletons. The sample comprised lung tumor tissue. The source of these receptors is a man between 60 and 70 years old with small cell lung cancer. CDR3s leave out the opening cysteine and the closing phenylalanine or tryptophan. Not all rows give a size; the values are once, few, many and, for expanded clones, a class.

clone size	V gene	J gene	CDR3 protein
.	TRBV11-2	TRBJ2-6	ASNSYGASSGANVLT
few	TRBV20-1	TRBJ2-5	SARVPRDFQETQY
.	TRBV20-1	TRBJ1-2	TARETGVGYT
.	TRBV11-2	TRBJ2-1	ASSPIQYNEQF
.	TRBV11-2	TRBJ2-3	ASSLLMTGRTHTQY
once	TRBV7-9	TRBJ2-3	ASTPIAGSGTDTHY
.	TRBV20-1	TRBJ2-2	SARTASGSGAGELF
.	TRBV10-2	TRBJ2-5	ANKPGLARETQY
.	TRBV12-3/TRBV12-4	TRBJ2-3	ASSPGQGLGDTQY
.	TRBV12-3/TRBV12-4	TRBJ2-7	ARSLAYEQY
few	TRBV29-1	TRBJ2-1	SVTRLVYNEQF
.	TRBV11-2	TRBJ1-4	ASSSVLIGTASCNEKLF
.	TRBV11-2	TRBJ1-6	ASNLPQSNSPLH
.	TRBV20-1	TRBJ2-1	SARGGSVGIYEQS
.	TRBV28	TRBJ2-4	VSSLGRNIQY